Below, 19 T cell receptor beta chains from the same sample are listed, as sequenced in a study of blood T cell repertoires in COVID-19. The data were produced by immunoSEQ multiplex PCR, yet TCRdb's version contains in-frame clones alone and is incomplete. The table has 65,000 to 90,000 clones, more than 70% seen once; the top ten hold about 20%. The sample taken for sequencing was peripheral blood. The receptors were gathered from a woman over 75 in a cohort sampled during active or convalescent COVID-19.

The genes are TRBV7-8 and TRBJ1-5; weak D call: TRBD1 (6 bases). The CDR3 is 15 amino acids. Trimming removed 3 bases at V and 4 bases at J, with 13 bases between. Germline-derived CDR1 and CDR2 are SGHVS and FQNEAQ. Written as DNA, the CDR3 is TGTGCCAGCAGCTTCCGCGGACAGTTGAATCAGCCCCAGCATTTT. It codes for CASSFRGQLNQPQHF.

V usage is TRBV5-1 and J usage is TRBJ2-6, with TRBD1 matching 8 bases. The CDR3 loop spans 17 amino acids. Germline-derived CDR1 and CDR2 are SGHRS and YFSETQ. Trimming took 3 bases from V and 3 from J; bases not matched to a gene: 8. The CDR3 spells CASSSSQGAGGANVLTF. The CDR3 coding sequence is TGCGCCAGCAGCTCGTCGCAGGGGGCGGGTGGGGCCAACGTCCTGACTTTC.

Many counts were recorded for this clone. The chain combines TRBV6-2 or TRBV6-3 with TRBJ1-5; D perhaps matches TRBD1 (5 bases). Trimming pared 4 bases from V and 4 bases from J, leaving 11 bases between. Germline V gene sequence: CDR1 MNHEY, CDR2 SVGEGT. The CDR3 sequence is 14 residues long. The chain's CDR3 is CASSSQRGNQPQHF. DNA of the CDR3: TGTGCCAGCAGTTCCCAGCGGGGGAATCAGCCCCAGCATTTT.

CDR3 nucleotides: TGTGCCAGCTCACCGGGACAAACCAGCTATGGCTACACCTTC. Translation gives CASSPGQTSYGYTF. The V gene is TRBV18, the J gene TRBJ1-2, with TRBD1 as a possible D gene (6 bases). The CDR3 has 14 residues. The V end was cut by 3 bases, the J end by 4 bases, with 12 bases between. The germline V gene has CDR1 KGHSH and CDR2 LQKENI.

The V and J genes are TRBV20-1 and TRBJ1-2; a weak D match, TRBD1 (5 bases). The length of the CDR3 is 14 residues. V gave up 3 bases and J gave up 7 bases, with 18 bases separating them. Germline values: CDR1 DFQATT, CDR2 SNEGSKA (reference sequence). CDR3 nucleotides: TGCAGTGCTAGTCCCGGGACTCCAGGACGTGGCTACACCTTC. Amino acids: CSASPGTPGRGYTF.

The sample holds one count of this clone. The chain has TRBV9 and TRBJ2-7, with D perhaps matching TRBD1 (7 bases). Germline V gene sequence: CDR1 SGDLS, CDR2 YYNGEE. Trimming pared 3 bases from V and 3 bases from J, leaving 16 bases between. The CDR3 consists of 15 residues. The CDR3 spells CASSAGGTPLYEQYF. CDR3 coding DNA: TGTGCCAGCAGCGCAGGGGGGACACCCCTCTACGAGCAGTACTTC.

This sequence joins TRBV6-1 and TRBJ2-6; 7 positions match TRBD1. Germline CDR1 and CDR2: MNHNS and SASEGT. The CDR3 loop spans 21 amino acids. Losses at the gene ends were 2 bases for V and 1 base for J; bases not matched to a gene: 17. This chain's CDR3 is CASSEYVVSGTVNSGANVLTF. CDR3 DNA sequence: TGTGCCAGCAGTGAATACGTCGTATCAGGGACAGTCAATTCTGGGGCCAACGTCCTGACTTTC.

The chain joins TRBV2 to TRBJ1-6, with D possibly being TRBD1 (5 bases). Germline CDR1 SNHLY, CDR2 FYNNEI. Trimming removed 5 bases from V and 14 bases from J, with 10 bases in between. This CDR3 is 11 amino acids long. CDR3 loop: CASSTTGALHF. DNA for the CDR3: TGTGCCAGCAGTACCACAGGCGCCCTCCACTTT.

The rearrangement joins TRBV5-4 to TRBJ2-7, with TRBD2 matching over 9 bases. Trimming took 4 bases from V and 2 from J; bases not matched to a gene: 4. This CDR3 is 14 amino acids long. The germline V gene has CDR1 SGHNT and CDR2 YYREEE (reference sequence). The CDR3 DNA is TGTGCCAGCAGCCTGGGGACTAGCACCTACGAGCAGTACTTC. Encoded protein: CASSLGTSTYEQYF.

This rearrangement joins TRBV15 to TRBJ1-1; D remains ambiguous. Between the trimmed V and J ends, which lost 4 bases and 3 bases, there was a span of 12 bases. This CDR3 contains 14 residues. CDR1 is LNHNV and CDR2 is YYDKDF in the germline V gene (reference sequence). The CDR3 region is CATSIWAGDTEAFF. The CDR3 DNA is TGTGCCACCAGCATCTGGGCAGGTGACACTGAAGCTTTCTTT.

The rearrangement joins TRBV7-3 to TRBJ2-3; 8 nucleotides align to TRBD2. V was clipped by 4 bases and J by 2 bases; unmatched bases: 2. Germline V gene sequence: CDR1 SGHTA, CDR2 FQGTGA. This CDR3 has 14 residues. CDR3 sequence: CASSSGLVTDTQYF. DNA for the CDR3: TGTGCCAGCAGCTCGGGACTAGTCACAGATACGCAGTATTTT.

In this sample, this clone turned up once. This chain links TRBV6-8 with TRBJ2-1, with a tentative D call TRBD2 (6 bases). Trimming left V 6 bases short and J 3 bases short, with 12 bases between. Per the germline V gene, CDR1 is MNHGY and CDR2 is SAAAGT. The CDR3 spans 14 residues. The CDR3 DNA reads as TGTGCCAGCAGGCCGGGAGTGGGCTACAATGAGCAGTTCTTC. Protein product: CASRPGVGYNEQFF.

The chain has TRBV28 and TRBJ2-7; possibly TRBD2 for D (6 bases). Germline lookup yields CDR1 MDHEN and CDR2 SYDVKM. Trimming shortened V by 7 bases and J by 0 bases, and 13 bases separated the two germline ends. This CDR3 is built from 14 residues. The CDR3 DNA reads as TGTGCCAGCAAAGGAGGGCCCAGCTCCTACGAGCAGTACTTC. Translated: CASKGGPSSYEQYF.

The chain joins TRBV5-4 to TRBJ2-2; D is perhaps TRBD2 (8 bases). This CDR3 contains 18 residues. The germline CDR1 and CDR2 sequences are SGHNT and YYREEE (reference sequence). V lost 7 bases, J lost 7 bases, and 29 bases lay in between. CDR3 region: CASHSSGSGFRTGGELFF. The DNA for the CDR3 is TGTGCCAGCCACTCAAGCGGGAGCGGATTTAGGACAGGCGGGGAGCTGTTTTTT.

The chain couples TRBV10-3 to TRBJ2-5; D is uncertain. V lost 6 bases, J lost 4 bases, and 12 bases lay in between. The germline gives CDR1 ENHRY, CDR2 SYGVKD. The CDR3 runs to 13 residues. CDR3 region: CAIRGQVGETQYF. The CDR3 DNA sequence: TGTGCCATCAGAGGCCAGGTCGGAGAGACCCAGTACTTC.

The genes are TRBV27 and TRBJ2-1, with 10 bases aligning to TRBD2. Germline lookup yields CDR1 MNHEY and CDR2 SMNVEV (reference sequence). This CDR3 spans 15 amino acids. J was trimmed by 2 bases and V by 6 bases; bases with no gene match: 4. The CDR3 spells CASRGLAPTYNEQFF. The CDR3, as DNA: TGTGCCAGCAGGGGACTAGCGCCTACCTACAATGAGCAGTTCTTC.

CDR3 protein: CAISELGRASGSSYNEQFF. In nucleotides, the CDR3 is TGTGCCATCAGTGAGTTGGGTAGGGCTAGCGGGAGCTCCTACAATGAGCAGTTCTTC. The chain has TRBV10-3 and TRBJ2-1; 10 nucleotides agree with TRBD2. The J segment lost 0 bases and the V segment lost 1 base, leaving 9 bases of the junction unmatched. CDR1 ENHRY and CDR2 SYGVKD come from the germline V gene. The CDR3 loop spans 19 amino acids.

V usage is TRBV5-1 and J usage is TRBJ2-3; TRBD2 is a possible D gene (5 bases). The CDR3 consists of 15 residues. V lost 1 base and J lost 3, with 12 bases in between. CDR1 and CDR2 (germline): SGHRS, YFSETQ. In nucleotides, the CDR3 is TGCGCCAGCAGCTTGTTAGTGCGAGGGACAGATACGCAGTATTTT. Translated, it gives CASSLLVRGTDTQYF.

V gene TRBV9 combines with J gene TRBJ2-1; D remains unclear. Germline values: CDR1 SGDLS, CDR2 YYNGEE. The V gene lost 0 bases and the J gene lost 6 bases, with 7 bases spanning the gap. This CDR3 has 13 residues. The CDR3 DNA is TGTGCCAGCAGCGTAGGTGTAGTCAATGAGCAGTTCTTC. Its translation is CASSVGVVNEQFF. The whole variable domain, filled in from reference TRBV9 and TRBJ2-1, reads DSGVTQTPKHLITATGQRVTLRCSPRSGDLSVYWYQQSLDQGLQFLIQYYNGEERAKGNILERFSAQQFPDLHSELNLSSLELGDSALYFCASSVGVVNEQFFGPGTRLTVL.